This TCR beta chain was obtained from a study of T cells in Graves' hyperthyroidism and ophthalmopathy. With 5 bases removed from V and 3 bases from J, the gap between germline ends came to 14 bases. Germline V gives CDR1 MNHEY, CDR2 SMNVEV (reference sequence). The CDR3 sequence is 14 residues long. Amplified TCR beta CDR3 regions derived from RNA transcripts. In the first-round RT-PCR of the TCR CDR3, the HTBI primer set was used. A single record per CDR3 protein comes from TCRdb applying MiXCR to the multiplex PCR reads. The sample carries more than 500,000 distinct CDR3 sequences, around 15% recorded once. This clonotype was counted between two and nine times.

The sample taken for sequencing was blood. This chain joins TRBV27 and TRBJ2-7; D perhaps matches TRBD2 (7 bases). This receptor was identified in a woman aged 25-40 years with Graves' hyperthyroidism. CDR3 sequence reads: CASSQGTILYEQYF. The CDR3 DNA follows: TGTGCCAGCAGTCAGGGGACTATCCTCTACGAGCAGTACTTC.